These 30 T cell receptor beta chains came from one sample sequenced in a study of PD-1 blockade in classical Hodgkin lymphoma (dated by TCRdb to the early 2020s). This specimen's time point label, interpreted: cycle 4 day 1 (C4D1), after six to seven weeks of nivolumab. Relapse after autologous stem cell transplantation had occurred in all trial patients, and cohorts A, B and C were distinguished by prior brentuximab vedotin exposure. Libraries came from the immunoSEQ multiplex PCR assay. TCRdb re-hosts the immuneACCESS table, in-frame sequences only. Its copies lack some clones; in the studies checked, an unresolved V gene accounts for under half of them, and the cause for the rest is not known. This sample comprises roughly 21,000 clones, 70% to 75% of them detected only once. The top ten clonotypes cover less than 20% of the sample. Sequenced here: peripheral blood mononuclear cells (PBMCs), sampled before the fourth cycle of nivolumab. The receptors were sampled from a human donor with classical Hodgkin lymphoma.

V is TRBV5-6 and J is TRBJ2-7; D might be TRBD2 (6 bases). The V gene lost 0 bases and the J gene lost 0 bases, with 7 bases spanning the gap. CDR3 length: 14 residues. CDR1 and CDR2 (germline): SGHDT, YYEEEE. CDR3 coding DNA: TGTGCCAGCAGCTTGGGGGGGGACTCCTACGAGCAGTACTTC. This sequence encodes CASSLGGDSYEQYF. The full variable domain, in which reference TRBV5-6 and TRBJ2-7 provide the parts outside the CDR3, is DAGVTQSPTHLIKTRGQQVTLRCSPKSGHDTVSWYQQALGQGPQFIFQYYEEEERQRGNFPDRFSGHQFPNYSSELNVNALLLGDSALYLCASSLGGDSYEQYFGPGTRLTVT.

This sequence joins TRBV29-1 and TRBJ2-7, with D tentatively TRBD1 or TRBD2 (5 bases each). TRBJ2-1 matches the DNA end more closely, so the J call is doubtful. The germline V gene has CDR1 SQVTM and CDR2 ANQGSEA. This CDR3 has 13 amino acids. CDR3 DNA: TGCAGCGTTGAAGCCCAAGTGGGGGATGAGCAGTTCTTC. Its translation: CSVEAQVGDEQFF.

This clone was picked up a small number of times. J is TRBJ1-5 and V is TRBV6-5; D is perhaps TRBD1 (5 bases). V was cut by 4 bases and J by 3 bases, with 10 bases left in between. CDR3 length: 14 residues. Germline CDR1 and CDR2: MNHEY and SVGAGI. CDR3: CASSSGGFNQPQHF. The CDR3, as DNA: TGTGCCAGCAGTTCGGGGGGATTCAATCAGCCCCAGCATTTT.

The chain employs TRBV6-5 and TRBJ1-2; maybe TRBD1 (6 bases). The CDR3 is made up of 15 amino acids. V lost 6 bases, J lost 3 bases, and 17 bases lay in between. The germline gives CDR1 MNHEY, CDR2 SVGAGI. The CDR3 loop is CASRNSGGAHYGYTF. The CDR3 region has the DNA TGTGCCAGCAGAAACTCCGGGGGCGCACACTATGGCTACACCTTC.

V gene TRBV6-6 combines with J gene TRBJ2-1; D not certain. Germline loops: CDR1 MNHNY, CDR2 SVGAGI (reference sequence). Trimming took 6 bases from V and 8 from J, leaving 17 bases between them. The CDR3 length is 14 residues. This chain's CDR3 is CASSWRGPAHEQFF. Written as DNA, the CDR3 is TGTGCCAGCAGCTGGCGAGGCCCGGCGCATGAGCAGTTCTTC.

This chain joins TRBV11-2 and TRBJ2-2, with a tentative D call TRBD2 (6 bases). The CDR3 is made up of 16 amino acids. V gave up 4 bases and J gave up 7 bases, with 19 bases separating them. The germline gives CDR1 SGHAT, CDR2 FQNNGV. The CDR3 is CASSSPPGEAIGELFF. The CDR3 nucleotides read TGTGCCAGCAGCTCTCCACCTGGGGAGGCGATCGGGGAGCTGTTTTTT.

V gene TRBV6-1 combines with J gene TRBJ1-6; D is possibly TRBD1 (5 bases). CDR1 MNHNS and CDR2 SASEGT come from the germline V gene. Deletions cut 1 base from V and 0 bases from J, with 16 bases between. The CDR3 contains 19 residues. CDR3 residues: CASSEVAGSMSSYNSPLHF. The DNA for the CDR3 is TGTGCCAGCAGTGAAGTGGCAGGGTCCATGAGCTCCTATAATTCACCCCTCCACTTT.

The chain couples TRBV18 to TRBJ1-4; TRBD1 might be the D (5 bases). Per germline, CDR1 KGHSH and CDR2 LQKENI. The V gene lost 1 base and the J gene lost 8 bases, with 11 bases spanning the gap. This CDR3 is built from 14 residues. This CDR3 is CASSPQRQREKLFF. The CDR3 coding sequence is TGTGCCAGCTCACCACAAAGACAGAGGGAAAAACTGTTTTTT.

This clone is labeled as medium-sized. The chain carries TRBV6-5 and TRBJ2-7; D possibly uses TRBD1 or TRBD2 (5 bases each). Looked up from germline, CDR1 is MNHEY and CDR2 is SVGAGI. V lost 0 bases and J 7 bases, leaving 7 bases between the germline ends. The CDR3 covers 12 residues. CDR3 residues: CASSYSGGEQYF. CDR3 nucleotide sequence: TGTGCCAGCAGTTACTCTGGGGGAGAGCAGTACTTC.

This chain connects TRBV2 to TRBJ2-5, with 14 nucleotides matching TRBD2. The germline gives CDR1 SNHLY, CDR2 FYNNEI. Trimming cost V 5 bases and J 4 bases; bases outside gene matches: 6. This CDR3 has 16 amino acids. CDR3 bases: TGTGCCAGCAGTCCGGGACTAGCGGGAGTGGGAGAGACCCAGTACTTC. Its translation: CASSPGLAGVGETQYF.

J is TRBJ1-2 and V is TRBV6-1, with 8 bases that match TRBD1. CDR3 length equals 15 residues. The V and J ends lost 7 bases and 2 bases, in that order; junction bases with no gene match: 9. Germline lookup yields CDR1 MNHNS and CDR2 SASEGT. The CDR3 DNA reads as TGTGCCAGCAACCGGGACTGGACAGGGAACTATGGCTACACCTTC. Translated: CASNRDWTGNYGYTF.

The V and J genes are TRBV2 and TRBJ2-3, with 9 bases identical to TRBD1. The CDR3 runs 14 residues. The germline gives CDR1 SNHLY, CDR2 FYNNEI. V trimming: 6 bases; J trimming: 6 bases; junction bases outside the gene matches: 7. The DNA of the CDR3 is TGTGCCAGCAGCACCGGGACAGGGTATGATACGCAGTATTTT. It codes for CASSTGTGYDTQYF.

The CDR3 DNA follows: TGTGCCAGCAGCCGGGGGGGAGAAGCTTTCTTT. Residues: CASSRGGEAFF. The J gene is TRBJ1-1, the V gene TRBV11-2; a possible D gene is TRBD1 (5 bases). The length of the CDR3 is 11 residues. The germline V gene encodes CDR1 SGHAT and CDR2 FQNNGV. V lost 5 bases, J lost 8 bases, and 9 bases lay in between. Combining the CDR3 with reference TRBV11-2 and TRBJ1-1 gives the whole variable domain EAGVAQSPRYKIIEKRQSVAFWCNPISGHATLYWYQQILGQGPKLLIQFQNNGVVDDSQLPKDRFSAERLKGVDSTLKIQPAKLEDSAVYLCASSRGGEAFFGQGTRLTVV.

The count of this clone is one. The chain combines TRBV6-5 with TRBJ1-5, with 7 bases identical to TRBD1. This CDR3 has 14 amino acids. CDR1 and CDR2 (germline): MNHEY, SVGAGI. J lost 6 bases, V lost 4 bases, and 6 bases had no gene match. The CDR3 here is CASSLNRGAQPQHF. The CDR3 coding sequence is TGTGCCAGCAGTTTAAACAGGGGAGCTCAGCCCCAGCATTTT.

As DNA, the CDR3 is TGTGCCAGCAGCTTGAGGCTAGCGGGCACAGATACGCAGTATTTT. It specifies CASSLRLAGTDTQYF. This rearrangement joins TRBV5-6 to TRBJ2-3; 7 nucleotides agree with TRBD2. Unmatched junction bases numbered 3, after V lost 1 base and J lost 1 base. This CDR3 is 15 amino acids long. Germline CDR1 is SGHDT and CDR2 is YYEEEE.

J is TRBJ2-7 and V is TRBV11-2, with 10 bases matching TRBD1. Germline V gene data show CDR1 as SGHAT and CDR2 as FQNNGV. CDR3 length: 14 amino acids. Losses at the gene ends were 8 bases for V and 2 bases for J; bases not matched to a gene: 6. CDR3 residues: CASGSGQGPYEQYF. The CDR3 DNA reads as TGTGCCAGCGGCTCGGGACAGGGGCCCTACGAGCAGTACTTC.

The chain employs TRBV4-2 and TRBJ1-3; TRBD1 matches at 8 bases. Germline CDR1 and CDR2: LGHNA and YNFKEQ. Trimming cost V 2 bases and J 1 base; bases outside gene matches: 10. CDR3 size: 18 residues. The DNA for the CDR3 is TGTGCCAGCAGCCAAACGCAGGGACAGGTTCTGTCTGGAAACACCATATATTTT. This codes for CASSQTQGQVLSGNTIYF.

The V gene is TRBV11-2, the J gene TRBJ1-1; possible D gene TRBD1, 5 bases. The germline V gene has CDR1 SGHAT and CDR2 FQNNGV. Trimming removed 4 bases from V and 6 bases from J, with 15 bases in between. The CDR3 totals 14 residues. CDR3 in DNA: TGTGCCAGCAGCTCTCTAAGGGGACGCTCTGAAGCTTTCTTT. This sequence encodes CASSSLRGRSEAFF.

The chain carries TRBV7-9 and TRBJ2-7; no definite D call. This CDR3 is built from 11 residues. V lost 2 bases and J 10 bases, leaving 9 bases between the germline ends. Germline CDR1 is SEHNR and CDR2 is FQNEAQ (reference sequence). CDR3: CASSLRSPQYF. CDR3 sequence (DNA): TGTGCCAGCAGCTTAAGGTCCCCACAGTACTTC. The whole variable domain, remainder taken from reference TRBV7-9 and TRBJ2-7, is DTGVSQNPRHKITKRGQNVTFRCDPISEHNRLYWYRQTLGQGPEFLTYFQNEAQLEKSRLLSDRFSAERPKGSFSTLEIQRTEQGDSAMYLCASSLRSPQYFGPGTRLTVT.

The chain recombines TRBV20-1 with TRBJ2-3; D is undetermined. CDR3 length: 11 residues. The germline V gene encodes CDR1 DFQATT and CDR2 SNEGSKA (reference sequence). The V gene lost 3 bases and the J gene lost 5 bases, with 6 bases spanning the gap. CDR3 in DNA: TGCAGTGCTAGTCATGGAGATACGCAGTATTTT. It yields the protein CSASHGDTQYF.

V gene TRBV5-5 combines with J gene TRBJ1-4, with D hard to call. Per germline, CDR1 SGHKS and CDR2 YYEKEE (reference sequence). Trimming took off 0 bases at V and 5 bases at J, with 11 bases between the two ends. CDR3 length: 15 amino acids. The CDR3 protein is CASSLGRTGNEKLFF. DNA of the CDR3: TGTGCCAGCAGCTTGGGACGGACGGGCAATGAAAAACTGTTTTTT.

The V gene is TRBV5-4, the J gene TRBJ1-5; TRBD1 might be the D (6 bases). The CDR3 contains 14 residues. Trimming removed 4 bases at V and 3 bases at J, with 11 bases between. In germline, CDR1 is SGHNT, CDR2 YYREEE (reference sequence). Written as DNA, the CDR3 is TGTGCCAGCAGCGCCGGGACACTCAATCAGCCCCAGCATTTT. It translates to CASSAGTLNQPQHF.

This chain links TRBV5-6 with TRBJ2-1; 13 bases agree with TRBD2. This CDR3 has 17 amino acids. Germline loops: CDR1 SGHDT, CDR2 YYEEEE. The V segment lost 4 bases and the J segment 0 bases; nucleotides outside the gene matches: 4. CDR3 in DNA: TGTGCCAGCAGCCCAAGGACTAGCGGGAGCTCCTACAATGAGCAGTTCTTC. Protein sequence: CASSPRTSGSSYNEQFF.

The CDR3: CASRQDRDYEQYF. CDR3 DNA: TGTGCCAGTAGGCAAGACAGGGATTACGAGCAGTACTTC. The V call is TRBV19, the J call TRBJ2-7; 7 bases are a match to TRBD1. The CDR3 is 13 residues long. Germline CDR1 and CDR2: LNHDA and SQIVND (reference sequence). The V gene end was trimmed by 6 bases and the J gene end by 4 bases; junction bases not matched to a gene: 6.

J is TRBJ1-3 and V is TRBV5-6, with TRBD1 identical over 9 bases. The CDR3 length is 18 residues. V shed 3 bases and J 3 bases; nucleotides not matched to a gene: 13. Germline assignment: CDR1 SGHDT and CDR2 YYEEEE. CDR3 nucleotide sequence: TGTGCCAGCAGCTCTCATATAAGCGGGACAGGGTATGGAAACACCATATATTTT. It translates to CASSSHISGTGYGNTIYF.

DNA for the CDR3: TGTGCCATCAGTGCCGATTCTTACTATGGCTACACCTTC. Residues: CAISADSYYGYTF. The V and J genes are TRBV10-3 and TRBJ1-2, with D hard to call. Germline CDR1 and CDR2: ENHRY and SYGVKD. Trimming took off 4 bases at V and 3 bases at J, with 9 bases between the two ends. The CDR3 sequence is 13 residues long.

CDR3 protein: CASSLLGVGTYEQYF. CDR3 bases: TGTGCCAGCAGCTTACTCGGGGTAGGGACCTACGAGCAGTACTTC. The rearrangement links TRBV7-2 to TRBJ2-7; D might be TRBD2 (5 bases). Germline lookup yields CDR1 SGHTA and CDR2 FQGNSA. Trimming took off 2 bases at V and 2 bases at J, with 13 bases between the two ends. The CDR3 loop spans 15 amino acids.

This sequence joins TRBV20-1 and TRBJ1-2; D not resolved. This CDR3 has 11 residues. The germline gives CDR1 DFQATT, CDR2 SNEGSKA (reference sequence). The germline V and J ends were trimmed by 3 bases and 7 bases, with 9 bases remaining between them. The CDR3 reads CSASAGSGYTF. The CDR3 bases are TGCAGTGCTAGTGCGGGGAGTGGCTACACCTTC.

This clone was observed once. This chain uses TRBV28 with TRBJ2-7, with D possibly being TRBD1 (6 bases). The CDR3 is 14 amino acids. The ends were cut back, 6 bases at V and 2 bases at J, with 14 bases in the middle. The V gene's germline CDR1 is MDHEN and CDR2 SYDVKM. The CDR3 coding sequence is TGTGCCAGCAGCATATCCCAGGGGACCTACGAGCAGTACTTC. This encodes CASSISQGTYEQYF.

CDR3 sequence reads: CASSYSRLAGAGELFF. CDR3 nucleotides: TGTGCCAGCAGTTACTCGAGGCTAGCGGGAGCCGGGGAGCTGTTTTTT. V usage is TRBV6-6 and J usage is TRBJ2-2, with 10 bases aligning to TRBD2. The CDR3 spans 16 residues. Germline loops: CDR1 MNHNY, CDR2 SVGAGI (reference sequence). Trimming removed 0 bases from V and 6 bases from J; junction bases left unmatched: 4.